These 3 T cell receptor beta chains originate from one sample sequenced in a study of T-cell memory formation after mild COVID-19. Via MiXCR, TCRdb re-called the 5' RACE reads, giving one row per CDR3 protein. The sample has 240,000 or so distinct CDR3 sequences, around 10% seen once; the top ten hold 22%. The sample consisted of PBMCs or a T cell subset sorted from them (not recorded which). All receptors derive from a man younger than 35 who had mild COVID-19 (a few samples of this study predate the infection). Cell type and time point are not known.

This clonotype turned up a few times. The chain employs TRBV6-2 or TRBV6-3 and TRBJ2-7, with 7 bases fitting TRBD1. The V gene end was trimmed by 4 bases and the J gene end by 0 bases; junction bases not matched to a gene: 6. Germline-derived CDR1 and CDR2 are MNHEY and SVGEGT. The CDR3 sequence is 15 residues long. CDR3 DNA: TGTGCCAGCAGTTTAATCCGGGACAGCTCCTACGAGCAGTACTTC. Residues: CASSLIRDSSYEQYF.

The genes are TRBV7-2 and TRBJ1-4; possibly TRBD1 for D (6 bases). The germline gives CDR1 SGHTA, CDR2 FQGNSA. Trimming took 5 bases from V and 7 from J, leaving 17 bases between them. CDR3 length: 15 amino acids. CDR3 protein: CASSPTGGGGEKLFF. CDR3 DNA: TGTGCCAGCAGCCCGACCGGGGGCGGAGGTGAAAAACTGTTTTTT. Full variable domain (rest looked up from reference TRBV7-2 and TRBJ1-4): GAGVSQSPSNKVTEKGKDVELRCDPISGHTALYWYRQSLGQGLEFLIYFQGNSAPDKSGLPSDRFSAERTGGSVSTLTIQRTQQEDSAVYLCASSPTGGGGEKLFFGSGTQLSVL.

This clonotype was seen a handful of times. The V call is TRBV11-2, the J call TRBJ1-2; no clear D. V shed 4 bases and J shed 4 bases, with 22 bases lying between them. CDR3 length: 17 amino acids. The germline CDR1 and CDR2 sequences are SGHAT and FQNNGV. The CDR3 DNA is TGTGCCAGCAGCTCGTTCCGTGCGGGAGGCTCGACCTATGGCTACACCTTC. Translated: CASSSFRAGGSTYGYTF.